Below, 25 T cell receptor beta chains from the same sample are listed, as sequenced in a study of identical twins (dated by TCRdb to 2016 to 2018). Preparation of the library involved 5' RACE. Sequencing instrument: Illumina HiSeq 2000. The raw public data were reprocessed by TCRdb itself: fastp quality trimming at Q25, MiXCR clonotype calling, in-frame beta chains only. One record per CDR3 amino acid sequence lists the most common genes and DNA. This sample is represented by around 240,000 distinct CDR3 sequences; approximately 7% of them were singletons. The ten top clones hold about 3.6% of the sample. These data also featured in a second study, about yellow fever vaccine responses in identical twins.

The sequenced sample was memory (CD45RO+) T cells sorted from blood. What this sample's cell subset or site label stands for: CD45RO+ enriched T cells. These receptors came from a woman under 30 in good health.

This clonotype was seen a handful of times. The rearrangement links TRBV20-1 to TRBJ1-5; 7 bases align to TRBD1. The trim removed 5 bases at V and 7 bases at J, leaving 8 bases unmatched. The germline gives CDR1 DFQATT, CDR2 SNEGSKA (reference sequence). CDR3 size: 13 residues. The CDR3 DNA reads as TGCAGTGCTGAAGGGACAGCACAACAGCCCCAGCATTTT. Translation gives CSAEGTAQQPQHF.

This clonotype was counted only a few times. V is TRBV7-3 and J is TRBJ2-1; 16 bases fit TRBD2. The V gene's germline CDR1 is SGHTA and CDR2 FQGTGA. The CDR3 runs 18 residues. V lost 5 bases, J lost 1 base, and 5 bases stayed unmatched. The CDR3 sequence is CASSTGLAGGISYNEQFF. The DNA for the CDR3 is TGTGCCAGCAGCACGGGACTAGCGGGAGGGATTTCCTACAATGAGCAGTTCTTC.

The table lists this clonotype with many counts. The chain couples TRBV28 to TRBJ1-4, with 8 positions matching TRBD1. Trimming at V came to 5 bases and at J to 4 bases, leaving 6 bases not matched to a gene. CDR1 and CDR2 from the germline V gene are MDHEN and SYDVKM. The CDR3 contains 15 residues. The CDR3 coding sequence is TGTGCCAGCAGTCCCGCAACAGGGGGTAATGAAAAACTGTTTTTT. Its translation: CASSPATGGNEKLFF.

J is TRBJ1-3 and V is TRBV9, with 7 bases lining up with TRBD1. Germline lookup yields CDR1 SGDLS and CDR2 YYNGEE. The CDR3 loop spans 14 amino acids. The ends lost 4 bases at V and 0 bases at J; junction bases unmatched: 1. The CDR3 is CASSTGDSGNTIYF. CDR3 DNA sequence: TGTGCCAGCAGCACAGGGGACTCTGGAAACACCATATATTTT.

This clonotype was seen at least ten times. The chain employs TRBV21-1 and TRBJ2-7; TRBD2 is the table's D call, not checked against the DNA. TRBV21-1 represents a pseudogene. This CDR3 has 17 amino acids. The CDR3 region has the DNA TGTGCCAGCAGCAAAGACCCTCTGCGGGAGGGCCTTGGCGAGCAGTACTTC. This gives the protein CASSKDPLREGLGEQYF.

This chain links TRBV7-8 with TRBJ2-6; D is ambiguous. V gave up 0 bases and J gave up 4 bases, with 10 bases separating them. This CDR3 contains 16 residues. The germline CDR1 and CDR2 sequences are SGHVS and FQNEAQ. The CDR3 is CASSLALGLGANVLTF. CDR3 nucleotide sequence: TGTGCCAGCAGCTTAGCGCTGGGGTTGGGGGCCAACGTCCTGACTTTC.

This clonotype appeared many times. The chain is built from TRBV7-2 and TRBJ1-1; D is possibly TRBD1 (5 bases). CDR1 and CDR2 (germline): SGHTA, FQGNSA. The CDR3 runs 14 residues. Trimming shortened V by 0 bases and J by 8 bases, and 13 bases separated the two germline ends. The CDR3 DNA is TGTGCCAGCAGCTTAGCTTCCCTTGGGACGGAAGCTTTCTTT. It yields the protein CASSLASLGTEAFF.

Ten or more counts support this clonotype. The V call is TRBV20-1, the J call TRBJ2-2, with 12 bases matching TRBD2. The CDR3 contains 17 residues. V trimming: 0 bases; J trimming: 4 bases; junction bases outside the gene matches: 6. Germline loops: CDR1 DFQATT, CDR2 SNEGSKA (reference sequence). DNA of the CDR3: TGCAGTGCTAGAGACGCTAGCGGGAGGGCTTCCACCGGGGAGCTGTTTTTT. Its protein product is CSARDASGRASTGELFF.

This clonotype was picked up a small number of times. V and J are TRBV19 and TRBJ1-3; D gene uncertain. V was pared by 1 base and J by 2 bases, with 6 bases between. The CDR3 loop spans 14 amino acids. The V gene's germline CDR1 is LNHDA and CDR2 SQIVND (reference sequence). The CDR3 reads CASSIGVTGNTIYF. DNA of the CDR3: TGTGCCAGTAGTATAGGAGTGACTGGAAACACCATATATTTT.

This clonotype was detected many times. The genes are TRBV5-6 and TRBJ2-4; 10 positions agree with TRBD2. CDR1 is SGHDT, CDR2 YYEEEE, per germline. This CDR3 contains 16 residues. The V gene end was trimmed by 2 bases and the J gene end by 5 bases; junction bases not matched to a gene: 7. The CDR3 here is CASSFLAGALQNIQYF. CDR3 nucleotide sequence: TGTGCCAGCAGCTTTCTAGCGGGAGCTCTCCAAAACATTCAGTACTTC.

V and J are TRBV3-1 and TRBJ2-3; D unresolved. The CDR3 has 15 residues. CDR1 is LGHDT, CDR2 YNNKEL, per germline (reference sequence). The V end lost 6 bases, the J end lost 0 bases, and 13 bases lay between the germline ends. The CDR3 DNA reads TGTGCCAGCAGGAAAGGGCTACCTAGCACAGATACGCAGTATTTT. It specifies CASRKGLPSTDTQYF.

This clonotype was detected ten times or more. The chain uses TRBV7-9 and TRBJ1-1; D is ambiguous. Per the germline V gene, CDR1 is SEHNR and CDR2 is FQNEAQ (reference sequence). The CDR3 contains 17 residues. V shed 6 bases and J shed 2 bases, with 22 bases lying between them. CDR3 loop: CASSNFGMGWGNTEAFF. CDR3 sequence (DNA): TGTGCCAGCAGTAATTTCGGTATGGGGTGGGGAAACACTGAAGCTTTCTTT.

The sample holds many counts of this clonotype. The V gene is TRBV12-3 or TRBV12-4, the J gene TRBJ2-6; 7 nucleotides line up with TRBD2. V shed 6 bases, J shed 9 bases, and the junction held 11 bases outside the gene matches. The CDR3 is 15 residues long. This chain's CDR3 is CASRASGESLNVLTF. The CDR3 DNA reads as TGTGCCAGCAGAGCAAGCGGGGAGTCACTCAACGTCCTGACTTTC.

This clonotype was seen a few times. The J gene is TRBJ1-1, the V gene TRBV10-3, with D hard to call. Germline values: CDR1 ENHRY, CDR2 SYGVKD. Trimming cost V 4 bases and J 1 base, with 7 bases left between them. There are 13 residues in the CDR3. The DNA for the CDR3 is TGTGCCATCAGTGCTTCAGGGAACACTGAAGCTTTCTTT. This gives the protein CAISASGNTEAFF.

The sample holds many counts of this clonotype. The chain uses TRBV3-1 and TRBJ1-6; D is unresolved. Germline CDR1 is LGHDT and CDR2 is YNNKEL (reference sequence). V lost 1 base to trimming and J lost 11 bases, with 15 bases between them. CDR3 size: 15 residues. CDR3 DNA sequence: TGTGCCAGCAGCCAAGGTTATTCCGTCATGGCACCCCTCCACTTT. As protein: CASSQGYSVMAPLHF.

This clonotype was counted a few times. CDR3 sequence (DNA): TGTGCCATCAGTGGGACCCGGGACAGGGAGGCCAAAGAGACCCAGTACTTC. It is translated as CAISGTRDREAKETQYF. The J gene is TRBJ2-5, the V gene TRBV10-3; TRBD1 matches 9 bases. After removal of 4 bases from V and 3 bases from J, the junction contained 12 bases not matched to a gene. This CDR3 comprises 17 residues. The V gene's germline CDR1 is ENHRY and CDR2 SYGVKD.

In its sample, this clonotype was seen a few times. The chain carries TRBV27 and TRBJ2-5; 8 positions agree with TRBD2. The CDR3 spans 16 residues. J gave up 5 bases and V 5 bases, and 13 bases lay outside the gene matches. Germline lookup yields CDR1 MNHEY and CDR2 SMNVEV (reference sequence). In DNA form, the CDR3 reads TGTGCCAGCAGTGGATTAGCGGGGCTGGGCGTGGAGACCCAGTACTTC. It codes for CASSGLAGLGVETQYF.

This clonotype turned up a few times. The chain couples TRBV28 to TRBJ2-7; 14 bases align to TRBD2. This CDR3 has 18 amino acids. Germline values: CDR1 MDHEN, CDR2 SYDVKM. The V segment lost 8 bases and the J segment 3 bases; nucleotides outside the gene matches: 15. The CDR3 DNA reads TGTGCCAGCCCTCCGGTGCGCGTGGGGACTAGCGGGAGCTACGAGCAGTACTTC. Translation gives CASPPVRVGTSGSYEQYF.

This clonotype has at least ten counts. V gene TRBV20-1 combines with J gene TRBJ2-7; TRBD1 might be the D (5 bases). This CDR3 is 11 amino acids long. Germline CDR1 and CDR2: DFQATT and SNEGSKA (reference sequence). Trimming cost V 6 bases and J 9 bases, with 15 bases left between them. The CDR3 nucleotides read TGCAGTGCAATAAGGGGCCAATTGCAGTACTTC. This translates into CSAIRGQLQYF.

This clonotype was seen a few times. The chain uses TRBV6-1 and TRBJ1-1; the D is unclear. The CDR3 has 13 residues. Germline assignment: CDR1 MNHNS and CDR2 SASEGT. The V gene lost 7 bases and the J gene lost 1 base, with 10 bases spanning the gap. The DNA of the CDR3 is TGTGCCAGCACCCTACGGAAGAACACTGAAGCTTTCTTT. This sequence encodes CASTLRKNTEAFF.

This clonotype appeared many times. The genes are TRBV12-3 or TRBV12-4 and TRBJ2-3; no clear D. This CDR3 has 13 residues. V was shortened by 6 bases and J by 4 bases, with 11 bases between the two germline ends. The CDR3, as DNA: TGTGCCAGCAGCCGTGCAGGCGCAGATACGCAGTATTTT. Protein sequence: CASSRAGADTQYF.

This sequence joins TRBV4-1 and TRBJ1-3, with D unresolved. The CDR3 runs to 18 residues. Germline V gene data show CDR1 as MGHRA and CDR2 as YSYEKL. V was clipped by 0 bases and J by 0 bases, with 15 bases between them. The DNA for the CDR3 is TGCGCCAGCAGCCAAGAGGCAATAGATTCTGTCTCTGGAAACACCATATATTTT. Protein sequence: CASSQEAIDSVSGNTIYF.

A few counts support this clonotype. This chain joins TRBV5-1 and TRBJ1-6, with D possibly matching TRBD1 (6 bases). Germline loops: CDR1 SGHRS, CDR2 YFSETQ. The length of the CDR3 is 17 residues. Deletions cut 3 bases from V and 6 bases from J, with 19 bases between. This chain's CDR3 is CASSSRDTKGPNSPLHF. Written as DNA, the CDR3 is TGCGCCAGCAGCTCCCGGGACACCAAGGGACCTAATTCACCCCTCCACTTT. Full variable domain (missing parts from reference TRBV5-1 and TRBJ1-6): KAGVTQTPRYLIKTRGQQVTLSCSPISGHRSVSWYQQTPGQGLQFLFEYFSETQRNKGNFPGRFSGRQFSNSRSEMNVSTLELGDSALYLCASSSRDTKGPNSPLHFGNGTRLTVT.

This clonotype was picked up many times. V gene TRBV12-3 or TRBV12-4 combines with J gene TRBJ2-1, with 8 bases aligning to TRBD1. The CDR3 extends over 15 amino acids. The ends lost 6 bases at V and 0 bases at J; junction bases unmatched: 4. DNA of the CDR3: TGTGCCAGCAGCGCAACAGGGGGCTCCTACAATGAGCAGTTCTTC. It translates to CASSATGGSYNEQFF.

This clonotype appeared a few times. This CDR3 reads CASSLRSRGTMPLYEQYF. In nucleotides, the CDR3 is TGTGCCAGCAGTTTAAGGAGTAGGGGGACTATGCCCCTCTACGAGCAGTACTTC. The chain employs TRBV28 and TRBJ2-7, with a weak D call TRBD2 (7 bases). Germline CDR1 reads MDHEN; CDR2 reads SYDVKM. The CDR3 consists of 18 residues. V lost 2 bases and J lost 3, with 23 bases in between.